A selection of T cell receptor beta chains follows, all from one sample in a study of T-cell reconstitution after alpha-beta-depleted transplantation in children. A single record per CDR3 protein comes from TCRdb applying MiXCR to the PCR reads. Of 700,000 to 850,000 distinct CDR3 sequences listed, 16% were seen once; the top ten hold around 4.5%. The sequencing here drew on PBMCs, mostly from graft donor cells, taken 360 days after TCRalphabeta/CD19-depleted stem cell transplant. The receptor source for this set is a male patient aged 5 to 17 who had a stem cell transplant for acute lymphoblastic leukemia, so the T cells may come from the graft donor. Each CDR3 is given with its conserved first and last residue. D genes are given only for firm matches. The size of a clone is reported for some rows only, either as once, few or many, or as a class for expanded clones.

cdr3_aa: CASRKGLAGVGTDTQYF
cdr3_nt: TGCGCCAGCAGGAAAGGACTAGCGGGAGTAGGCACAGATACGCAGTATTTT
j_call: TRBJ2-3
clone_size: .
d_call: TRBD2
v_call: TRBV5-1

cdr3_aa: CASSQGNYNNEQFF
cdr3_nt: TGTGCCAGCAGCCAAGGCAATTATAACAATGAGCAGTTCTTC
j_call: TRBJ2-1
clone_size: few
d_call: .
v_call: TRBV3-1

cdr3_aa: CATSGTLSGRGLDTQYF
cdr3_nt: TGTGCCACCAGCGGAACCCTTAGCGGGAGAGGGTTGGATACGCAGTATTTT
j_call: TRBJ2-3
clone_size: .
d_call: TRBD2
v_call: TRBV24-1

cdr3_aa: CASLRRPASTTEAFF
cdr3_nt: TGCGCCAGCCTCCGGCGCCCCGCTTCGACCACTGAAGCTTTCTTT
j_call: TRBJ1-1
clone_size: .
d_call: .
v_call: TRBV5-1

cdr3_aa: CATADYPSNEQFF
cdr3_nt: TGTGCCACCGCGGACTACCCAAGCAATGAGCAGTTCTTC
j_call: TRBJ2-1
clone_size: many
d_call: .
v_call: TRBV27

cdr3_aa: CASTSTGRKQPQHF
cdr3_nt: TGTGCCAGCACCTCGACAGGGAGGAAGCAGCCCCAGCATTTT
j_call: TRBJ1-5
clone_size: many
d_call: TRBD1
v_call: TRBV12-3/TRBV12-4

cdr3_aa: CASSTRTASSGANVLTF
cdr3_nt: TGCGCCAGCAGCACCAGGACAGCCTCCTCTGGGGCCAACGTCCTGACTTTC
j_call: TRBJ2-6
clone_size: few
d_call: .
v_call: TRBV5-1

cdr3_aa: CASSPLPTSSRNEQFF
cdr3_nt: TGTGCCAGCTCACCACTACCGACTAGCTCGAGGAATGAGCAGTTCTTC
j_call: TRBJ2-1
clone_size: .
d_call: TRBD2
v_call: TRBV18

cdr3_aa: CASSFLSTAGNKNIQYF
cdr3_nt: TGTGCCAGCAGTTTTTTGTCCACGGCTGGGAACAAAAACATTCAGTACTTC
j_call: TRBJ2-4
clone_size: few
d_call: .
v_call: TRBV27

cdr3_aa: CASSSERFPYEQYF
cdr3_nt: TGTGCCAGCAGCAGTGAGCGGTTCCCCTACGAGCAGTACTTC
j_call: TRBJ2-7
clone_size: .
d_call: .
v_call: TRBV12-3/TRBV12-4

cdr3_aa: CCARDPRGAGGSGYTF
cdr3_nt: TGCTGTGCTAGAGATCCTAGGGGCGCAGGGGGCAGTGGCTACACCTTC
j_call: TRBJ1-2
clone_size: .
d_call: TRBD1
v_call: TRBV20-1

cdr3_aa: CASRRGLPGQGTDTQYF
cdr3_nt: TGCGCCAGCAGGCGGGGGCTACCGGGACAGGGGACAGATACGCAGTATTTT
j_call: TRBJ2-3
clone_size: once
d_call: TRBD1
v_call: TRBV5-1

cdr3_aa: CASSLVVAGGNQPQHF
cdr3_nt: TGTGCCAGCAGCTTAGTGGTCGCCGGGGGCAATCAGCCCCAGCATTTT
j_call: TRBJ1-5
clone_size: few
d_call: .
v_call: TRBV7-2

cdr3_aa: CSAGRERRSWTQYF
cdr3_nt: TGCAGTGCTGGCAGGGAGAGGAGAAGTTGGACCCAGTACTTC
j_call: TRBJ2-5
clone_size: .
d_call: .
v_call: TRBV20-1

cdr3_aa: CASSLAGSGGELFF
cdr3_nt: TGTGCCAGCAGCTTGGCCGGGAGTGGCGGGGAGCTGTTTTTT
j_call: TRBJ2-2
clone_size: few
d_call: .
v_call: TRBV5-5

cdr3_aa: CATSRDKRPETQYF
cdr3_nt: TGTGCCACCAGCAGAGATAAGAGGCCAGAGACCCAGTACTTC
j_call: TRBJ2-5
clone_size: .
d_call: .
v_call: TRBV15

cdr3_aa: CSVGSDTLYGYTF
cdr3_nt: TGCAGCGTTGGAAGTGACACTCTCTATGGCTACACCTTC
j_call: TRBJ1-2
clone_size: few
d_call: .
v_call: TRBV29-1

cdr3_aa: CSARDAGLSSYNSPLHF
cdr3_nt: TGCAGTGCTAGAGATGCGGGATTGAGCTCCTATAATTCACCCCTCCACTTT
j_call: TRBJ1-6
clone_size: .
d_call: .
v_call: TRBV20-1

cdr3_aa: CASSLGGSWGGEQPQHF
cdr3_nt: TGTGCCAGCAGCTTAGGTGGTAGTTGGGGGGGCGAGCAGCCCCAGCATTTT
j_call: TRBJ1-5
clone_size: few
d_call: .
v_call: TRBV7-8

cdr3_aa: CASSVADSYSPLHF
cdr3_nt: TGTGCCAGCAGCGTAGCAGACAGCTACTCACCCCTCCACTTT
j_call: TRBJ1-6
clone_size: .
d_call: .
v_call: TRBV9

cdr3_aa: CASSQETGVAFF
cdr3_nt: TGTGCCAGCAGCCAAGAGACAGGGGTGGCTTTCTTT
j_call: TRBJ1-1
clone_size: few
d_call: TRBD1
v_call: TRBV3-1

cdr3_aa: CASSERTGWPKNIQYF
cdr3_nt: TGTGCCAGCAGTGAAAGGACAGGGTGGCCCAAAAACATTCAGTACTTC
j_call: TRBJ2-4
clone_size: few
d_call: TRBD1
v_call: TRBV25-1

cdr3_aa: CASSVDRGIVYEQYF
cdr3_nt: TGTGCCAGCAGCGTTGACAGGGGGATAGTCTACGAGCAGTACTTC
j_call: TRBJ2-7
clone_size: few
d_call: TRBD1
v_call: TRBV9

cdr3_aa: CASSLVTGDEQYF
cdr3_nt: TGCGCCAGCAGCTTGGTGACAGGGGACGAGCAGTACTTC
j_call: TRBJ2-7
clone_size: many
d_call: TRBD1
v_call: TRBV5-1

cdr3_aa: CASSPLTGGMGREQFF
cdr3_nt: TGCGCCAGCAGCCCGCTGACAGGGGGGATGGGTAGGGAGCAGTTCTTC
j_call: TRBJ2-1
clone_size: few
d_call: TRBD1
v_call: TRBV5-1

cdr3_aa: CASSMRGTDTQYF
cdr3_nt: TGTGCCAGTAGTATGCGTGGCACAGATACGCAGTATTTT
j_call: TRBJ2-3
clone_size: few
d_call: .
v_call: TRBV19

cdr3_aa: CATREGGRATGELFF
cdr3_nt: TGTGCCACCAGGGAAGGGGGCAGGGCCACCGGGGAGCTGTTTTTT
j_call: TRBJ2-2
clone_size: many
d_call: TRBD1
v_call: TRBV24-1

cdr3_aa: CASSLTSGRGYDEQFF
cdr3_nt: TGTGCCAGCAGCCTAACTAGCGGGAGGGGTTACGATGAGCAGTTCTTC
j_call: TRBJ2-1
clone_size: .
d_call: TRBD2
v_call: TRBV5-6

cdr3_aa: CASSLDRGLAKNIQYF
cdr3_nt: TGTGCCAGCAGCTTAGACAGGGGCCTAGCCAAAAACATTCAGTACTTC
j_call: TRBJ2-4
clone_size: .
d_call: TRBD1
v_call: TRBV7-2

cdr3_aa: CASSLELAIQYF
cdr3_nt: TGTGCCAGCAGCTTAGAACTAGCCATTCAGTACTTC
j_call: TRBJ2-4
clone_size: .
d_call: .
v_call: TRBV11-1

cdr3_aa: CASSLVGTIPWDEQFF
cdr3_nt: TGCGCCAGCAGCTTGGTTGGGACTATCCCCTGGGATGAGCAGTTCTTC
j_call: TRBJ2-1
clone_size: few
d_call: TRBD2
v_call: TRBV5-1

cdr3_aa: CASLRGEAYNEQFF
cdr3_nt: TGCGCCTCCCTTAGGGGTGAAGCCTACAATGAGCAGTTCTTC
j_call: TRBJ2-1
clone_size: few
d_call: .
v_call: TRBV5-1

cdr3_aa: CASSSGLAGWEQFF
cdr3_nt: TGTGCCAGCAGCTCTGGGCTAGCGGGATGGGAGCAGTTCTTC
j_call: TRBJ2-1
clone_size: .
d_call: TRBD2
v_call: TRBV5-5

cdr3_aa: CASRGFLRNNEQFF
cdr3_nt: TGTGCCAGCAGGGGGTTCCTAAGGAACAATGAGCAGTTCTTC
j_call: TRBJ2-1
clone_size: .
d_call: .
v_call: TRBV11-2

cdr3_aa: CSVAERTKNIQYF
cdr3_nt: TGCAGCGTGGCTGAGAGAACCAAAAACATTCAGTACTTC
j_call: TRBJ2-4
clone_size: many
d_call: .
v_call: TRBV29-1

cdr3_aa: CASSYGLAGGEQFF
cdr3_nt: TGTGCCAGCAGTTACGGACTAGCGGGGGGTGAGCAGTTCTTC
j_call: TRBJ2-1
clone_size: few
d_call: TRBD2
v_call: TRBV7-9

cdr3_aa: CASSSTSGSVEQFF
cdr3_nt: TGTGCCAGCAGCTCCACCAGCGGGAGTGTTGAGCAGTTCTTC
j_call: TRBJ2-1
clone_size: many
d_call: TRBD2
v_call: TRBV7-6

cdr3_aa: CASSLWATGPRDPGANVLTF
cdr3_nt: TGCGCCAGCAGCTTGTGGGCTACGGGACCTAGGGATCCTGGGGCCAACGTCCTGACTTTC
j_call: TRBJ2-6
clone_size: .
d_call: .
v_call: TRBV5-1

cdr3_aa: CASATRVLAGGDNEQFF
cdr3_nt: TGTGCCAGCGCAACTAGAGTCCTAGCGGGAGGTGACAATGAGCAGTTCTTC
j_call: TRBJ2-1
clone_size: few
d_call: TRBD2
v_call: TRBV6-2/TRBV6-3

cdr3_aa: CSVGQRGRVEQYF
cdr3_nt: TGCAGTGTCGGCCAGCGGGGGAGGGTAGAGCAGTACTTC
j_call: TRBJ2-7
clone_size: few
d_call: TRBD2
v_call: TRBV20-1

cdr3_aa: CASSFQLGEPDTQYF
cdr3_nt: TGTGCCAGCAGCTTCCAGTTGGGAGAACCAGATACGCAGTATTTT
j_call: TRBJ2-3
clone_size: many
d_call: .
v_call: TRBV7-9

cdr3_aa: CASSSPIMRGDGAFF
cdr3_nt: TGTGCCAGCAGCTCACCCATAATGAGGGGGGACGGAGCTTTCTTT
j_call: TRBJ1-1
clone_size: .
d_call: .
v_call: TRBV7-9

cdr3_aa: CSARGDVSNQPQHF
cdr3_nt: TGCAGTGCTAGAGGGGACGTTAGCAATCAGCCCCAGCATTTT
j_call: TRBJ1-5
clone_size: once
d_call: .
v_call: TRBV20-1

cdr3_aa: CASSEDGPYSNQPQHF
cdr3_nt: TGTGCCAGCAGTGAGGACGGACCATATAGCAATCAGCCCCAGCATTTT
j_call: TRBJ1-5
clone_size: few
d_call: .
v_call: TRBV25-1